This T cell receptor beta chain was identified during a study of T cell responses to AZD1222 COVID-19 vaccine. Turning to the study itself: Whether given at about 4 or about 12 weeks, second doses were pooled.

About this clone itself: Its specificity is not known.

Study-level findings and limits: The donor group comprised mostly white British people and more females; the analysis possibly underestimated clonal diversity. Only six or seven AZD1222 recipients tested seropositive at baseline. Nearly half of the spike-specific TCRs reportedly recognize variant regions that carry no mutations.

Here immunoSEQ multiplex PCR was the method, and the copy in TCRdb shows in-frame clones only, minus some. The profile shows 110,000 or so clones, around 87% of them singletons. The CDR3 loop spans 14 amino acids. Germline-derived CDR1 and CDR2 are SGHAT and FQDESV (reference sequence). V was cut by 5 bases and J by 5 bases, with 15 bases left in between. The source was peripheral blood, collected on day 0 of AZD1222 vaccination. The gene calls are TRBV11-1 and TRBJ1-1; D call uncertain. This TCR was recovered from an adult in good health. In DNA, the CDR3 is TGTGCCAGCAGCCCCGGAAGGACGCTGACTGAAGCTTTCTTT. Translated, it gives CASSPGRTLTEAFF.